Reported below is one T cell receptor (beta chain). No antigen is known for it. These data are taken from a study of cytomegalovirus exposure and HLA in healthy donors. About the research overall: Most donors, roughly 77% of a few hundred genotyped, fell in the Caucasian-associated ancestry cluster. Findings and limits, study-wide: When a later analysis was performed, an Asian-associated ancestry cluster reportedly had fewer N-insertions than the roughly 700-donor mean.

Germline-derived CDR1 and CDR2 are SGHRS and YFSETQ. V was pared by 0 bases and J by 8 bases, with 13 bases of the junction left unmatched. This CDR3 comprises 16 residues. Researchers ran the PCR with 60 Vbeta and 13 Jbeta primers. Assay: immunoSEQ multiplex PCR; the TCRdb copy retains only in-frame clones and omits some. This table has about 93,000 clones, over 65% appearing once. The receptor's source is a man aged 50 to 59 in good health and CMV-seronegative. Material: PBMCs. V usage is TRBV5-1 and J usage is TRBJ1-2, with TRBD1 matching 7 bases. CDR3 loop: CASSLAPRTGVGGYTF. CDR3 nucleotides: TGCGCCAGCAGCTTGGCGCCACGGACAGGCGTTGGGGGCTACACCTTC.